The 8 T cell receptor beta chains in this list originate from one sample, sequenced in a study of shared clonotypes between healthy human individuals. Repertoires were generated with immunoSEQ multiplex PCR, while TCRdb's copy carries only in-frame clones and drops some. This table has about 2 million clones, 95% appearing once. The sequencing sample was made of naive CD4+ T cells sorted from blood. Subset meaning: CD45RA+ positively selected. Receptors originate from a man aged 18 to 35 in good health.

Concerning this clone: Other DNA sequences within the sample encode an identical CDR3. CDR3 nucleotides: TGTGCCAGCAGTGCGGGGGAGACCCAGTACTTC. Protein sequence: CASSAGETQYF. The chain is built from TRBV2 and TRBJ2-5, with D perhaps TRBD2 (5 bases). CDR3 size: 11 residues. Looked up from germline, CDR1 is SNHLY and CDR2 is FYNNEI. The V end lost 4 bases, the J end lost 5 bases, and 5 bases lay between the germline ends. The complete variable domain, with remaining parts taken from reference TRBV2 and TRBJ2-5, reads EPEVTQTPSHQVTQMGQEVILRCVPISNHLYFYWYRQILGQKVEFLVSFYNNEISEKSEIFDDQFSVERPDGSNFTLKIRSTKLEDSAMYFCASSAGETQYFGPGTRLLVL.

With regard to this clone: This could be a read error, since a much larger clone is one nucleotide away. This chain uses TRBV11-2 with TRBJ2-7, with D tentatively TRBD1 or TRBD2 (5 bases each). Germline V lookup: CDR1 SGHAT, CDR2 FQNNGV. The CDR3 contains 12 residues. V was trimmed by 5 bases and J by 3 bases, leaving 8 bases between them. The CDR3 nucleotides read TGTGCCAGCAGCCGGGACGGCTACGAGCAGTACTTC. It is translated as CASSRDGYEQYF.

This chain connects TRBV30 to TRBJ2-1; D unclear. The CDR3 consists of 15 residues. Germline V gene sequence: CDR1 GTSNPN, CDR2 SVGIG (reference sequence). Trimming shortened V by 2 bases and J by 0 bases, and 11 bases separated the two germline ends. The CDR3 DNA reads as TGTGCCTGGAGTCTTCCTCCGAGCTCCTACAATGAGCAGTTCTTC. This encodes CAWSLPPSSYNEQFF.

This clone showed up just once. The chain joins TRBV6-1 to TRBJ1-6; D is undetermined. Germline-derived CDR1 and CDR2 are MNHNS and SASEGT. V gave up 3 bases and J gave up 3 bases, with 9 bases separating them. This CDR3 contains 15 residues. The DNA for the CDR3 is TGTGCCAGCAGTGACGGGCCTCGCTATAATTCACCCCTCCACTTT. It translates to CASSDGPRYNSPLHF.

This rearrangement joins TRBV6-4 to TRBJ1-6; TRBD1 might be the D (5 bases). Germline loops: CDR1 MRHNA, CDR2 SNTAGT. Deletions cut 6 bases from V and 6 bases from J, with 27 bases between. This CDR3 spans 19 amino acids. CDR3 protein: CASRKEAPGTPGGNSPLHF. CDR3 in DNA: TGTGCCAGCAGAAAAGAGGCCCCCGGGACTCCGGGCGGTAATTCACCCCTCCACTTT.

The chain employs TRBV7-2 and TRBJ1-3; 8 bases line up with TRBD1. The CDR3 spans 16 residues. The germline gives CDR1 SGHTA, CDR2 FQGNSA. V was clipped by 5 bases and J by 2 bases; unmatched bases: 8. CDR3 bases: TGTGCCAGCAGCACCAGACAGGGGTTCACTGGAAACACCATATATTTT. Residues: CASSTRQGFTGNTIYF.

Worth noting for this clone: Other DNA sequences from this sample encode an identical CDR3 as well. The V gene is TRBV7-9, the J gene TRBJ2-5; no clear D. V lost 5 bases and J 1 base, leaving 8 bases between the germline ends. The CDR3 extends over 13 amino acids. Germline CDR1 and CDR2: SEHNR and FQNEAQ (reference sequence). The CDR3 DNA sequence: TGTGCCAGCAGCCTTGGGTTCCAAGAGACCCAGTACTTC. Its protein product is CASSLGFQETQYF.

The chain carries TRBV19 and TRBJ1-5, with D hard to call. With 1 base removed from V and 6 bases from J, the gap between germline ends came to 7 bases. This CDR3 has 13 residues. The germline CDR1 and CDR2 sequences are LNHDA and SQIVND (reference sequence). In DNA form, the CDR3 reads TGTGCCAGTAGTATAGGAGCTGCTCAGCCCCAGCATTTT. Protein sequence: CASSIGAAQPQHF.